Each of the 17 T cell receptor beta chains below was sequenced from the same sample in a study of T-cell memory formation after mild COVID-19. TCRdb independently ran MiXCR on the 5' RACE reads; one entry per CDR3 protein. This table has 550,000 to 600,000 distinct CDR3 sequences, around 15% appearing once. The sequencing input was PBMCs or a T cell subset sorted from them (not recorded which). Source of these receptors: an adult woman who had mild COVID-19 (a few samples of this study predate the infection). Cell type and time point are not known.

In this sample, this clonotype turned up a few times. The rearrangement links TRBV5-4 to TRBJ2-1, with 8 bases aligning to TRBD2. This CDR3 is 17 amino acids long. The junction had 15 bases not matched to a gene; V was cut back by 2 bases and J by 8 bases. Germline CDR1 is SGHNT and CDR2 is YYREEE (reference sequence). In DNA, the CDR3 is TGTGCCAGCAGCTTTACCCCCGGGACTAGAACCAACGATGAGCAGTTCTTC. As protein: CASSFTPGTRTNDEQFF.

This clonotype was seen at least ten times. The chain links TRBV6-5 to TRBJ2-5, with TRBD1 identical over 8 bases. Germline CDR1 is MNHEY and CDR2 is SVGAGI. After removal of 4 bases from V and 2 bases from J, the junction contained 6 bases not matched to a gene. The CDR3 spans 15 residues. The CDR3 DNA sequence: TGTGCCAGCAGTTCCGCACGGACAGGGCAAGAGACCCAGTACTTC. Translating gives CASSSARTGQETQYF.

This chain connects TRBV7-3 to TRBJ2-7; possibly TRBD1 for D (6 bases). Trimming removed 5 bases from V and 2 bases from J, with 13 bases in between. From germline, CDR1 is SGHTA and CDR2 FQGTGA. This CDR3 contains 14 residues. CDR3 region: CASSPGNRAYEQYF. CDR3 in DNA: TGTGCCAGCAGCCCTGGTAACAGGGCCTACGAGCAGTACTTC.

The chain uses TRBV24-1 and TRBJ2-1; D is perhaps TRBD1 (6 bases). The CDR3 contains 15 residues. Trimming left V 2 bases short and J 7 bases short, with 14 bases between. The germline CDR1 and CDR2 sequences are KGHDR and SFDVKD. CDR3 in amino acids: CATSDSVWGRNEQFF. Here the CDR3 DNA reads TGTGCCACCAGTGATTCTGTCTGGGGGCGGAATGAGCAGTTCTTC.

This clonotype was counted between two and nine times. This chain joins TRBV20-1 and TRBJ2-3; 8 nucleotides align to TRBD2. V lost 0 bases and J lost 2; bases outside the gene matches: 4. Per germline, CDR1 DFQATT and CDR2 SNEGSKA (reference sequence). The CDR3 is 15 residues long. The CDR3 spells CSAREREDVTDTQYF. The CDR3 nucleotides read TGCAGTGCTAGAGAGCGGGAGGATGTCACAGATACGCAGTATTTT.

A few counts support this clonotype. The chain couples TRBV7-2 to TRBJ2-1; the match to TRBD2 covers 12 bases. In germline, CDR1 is SGHTA, CDR2 FQGNSA. V gave up 1 base and J gave up 6 bases; unmatched junction bases: 7. The CDR3 has 17 residues. This CDR3 reads CASSLGPGLAGRNEQFF. The CDR3 coding sequence is TGTGCCAGCAGCTTAGGGCCGGGACTAGCGGGCCGCAATGAGCAGTTCTTC. The variable domain in full, completed from reference TRBV7-2 and TRBJ2-1, reads GAGVSQSPSNKVTEKGKDVELRCDPISGHTALYWYRQSLGQGLEFLIYFQGNSAPDKSGLPSDRFSAERTGGSVSTLTIQRTQQEDSAVYLCASSLGPGLAGRNEQFFGPGTRLTVL.

This clonotype was observed a few times. CDR3 in amino acids: CASSLVALSYNEQFF. The CDR3 nucleotides are TGCGCCAGCAGCTTGGTCGCTCTTAGCTACAATGAGCAGTTCTTC. V gene TRBV5-1 combines with J gene TRBJ2-1; D ambiguous. The V gene's germline CDR1 is SGHRS and CDR2 YFSETQ. V lost 0 bases to trimming and J lost 3 bases, with 10 bases between them. This CDR3 has 15 amino acids.

A word on this clonotype: Its ends do not fully match the called genes, so a read error is possible. The V call is TRBV11-2, the J call TRBJ2-7; D remains ambiguous. CDR1 and CDR2 (germline): SGHAT, FQNNGV. CDR3 length: 11 amino acids. CDR3 region: CASSLVGREHF. CDR3 nucleotides: TGTGCCAGCAGCTTAGTCGGTAGGGAACACTTC.

The chain uses TRBV6-1 and TRBJ2-1; D is ambiguous. This CDR3 has 12 residues. Trimming removed 7 bases from V and 5 bases from J, with 9 bases in between. The germline V gene encodes CDR1 MNHNS and CDR2 SASEGT. The CDR3 sequence is CASIGQNNEQFF. In DNA, the CDR3 is TGTGCCAGCATAGGGCAGAACAATGAGCAGTTCTTC.

The chain combines TRBV5-6 with TRBJ2-7; weak D call: TRBD2 (6 bases). This CDR3 is built from 12 residues. Trimming pared 4 bases from V and 6 bases from J, leaving 11 bases between. Looked up from germline, CDR1 is SGHDT and CDR2 is YYEEEE. This chain's CDR3 is CASSTTSSEQYF. In DNA, the CDR3 is TGTGCCAGCAGCACGACTAGTAGCGAGCAGTACTTC. The whole variable domain, filled in from reference TRBV5-6 and TRBJ2-7, reads DAGVTQSPTHLIKTRGQQVTLRCSPKSGHDTVSWYQQALGQGPQFIFQYYEEEERQRGNFPDRFSGHQFPNYSSELNVNALLLGDSALYLCASSTTSSEQYFGPGTRLTVT.

The table lists this clonotype with a few counts. The chain couples TRBV5-1 to TRBJ1-2; a weak D match, TRBD1 (6 bases). V dropped 2 bases and J dropped 8 bases, with 22 bases sitting between them. The CDR3 runs 16 residues. CDR1 is SGHRS, CDR2 YFSETQ, per germline. The CDR3 coding sequence is TGCGCCAGCAGCTTAGAGGGGGGCTCCTACGGAGGAGGCTACACCTTC. This translates into CASSLEGGSYGGGYTF.

This sequence joins TRBV7-2 and TRBJ2-5; 9 positions match TRBD2. The V segment lost 6 bases and the J segment 0 bases; nucleotides outside the gene matches: 8. The CDR3 spans 16 residues. CDR1 and CDR2 (germline): SGHTA, FQGNSA. CDR3 bases: TGTGCCAGCAGGACTAGCGGTGTTTTGTACCAAGAGACCCAGTACTTC. Translated: CASRTSGVLYQETQYF.

The chain employs TRBV9 and TRBJ1-1; tentative D call: TRBD1 (5 bases). V was cut by 0 bases and J by 8 bases, with 11 bases left in between. This CDR3 is 13 amino acids long. Per the germline V gene, CDR1 is SGDLS and CDR2 is YYNGEE. The CDR3 loop is CASSVGGDPEAFF. The DNA for the CDR3 is TGTGCCAGCAGCGTAGGGGGGGACCCGGAAGCTTTCTTT.

The rearrangement joins TRBV6-1 to TRBJ2-7, with D perhaps given as TRBD1 or TRBD2 (5 bases each). Germline lookup yields CDR1 MNHNS and CDR2 SASEGT. This CDR3 contains 17 residues. V lost 0 bases, J lost 0 bases, and 15 bases lay in between. The CDR3: CASSEAHFGTTSYEQYF. The DNA for the CDR3 is TGTGCCAGCAGTGAAGCGCACTTCGGGACCACCTCCTACGAGCAGTACTTC.

In this sample, this clonotype turned up many times. This chain joins TRBV20-1 and TRBJ2-7; 8 positions match TRBD2. Losses at the gene ends were 4 bases for V and 0 bases for J; bases not matched to a gene: 8. CDR3 length: 15 amino acids. Germline-derived CDR1 and CDR2 are DFQATT and SNEGSKA (reference sequence). The CDR3 DNA reads as TGCAGTGCTATCTCGCTTAGCGGGGCCTCCTACGAGCAGTACTTC. This sequence encodes CSAISLSGASYEQYF.

This clonotype was seen only a few times. The chain combines TRBV4-2 with TRBJ1-1; a possible D gene is TRBD1 (5 bases). The CDR3 length is 15 residues. CDR1 is LGHNA and CDR2 is YNFKEQ in the germline V gene. V was clipped by 5 bases and J by 3 bases, with 16 bases between them. This CDR3 is CASSGGSGGDTEAFF. The CDR3 DNA follows: TGTGCCAGCAGCGGGGGATCGGGGGGTGACACTGAAGCTTTCTTT.

The chain recombines TRBV20-1 with TRBJ1-5; D gene uncertain. Per the germline V gene, CDR1 is DFQATT and CDR2 is SNEGSKA (reference sequence). The CDR3 length is 14 residues. Trimming took 0 bases from V and 6 from J, leaving 12 bases between them. CDR3 sequence reads: CSARDEAVAQPQHF. The CDR3 region has the DNA TGCAGTGCTAGAGATGAGGCCGTCGCTCAGCCCCAGCATTTT.